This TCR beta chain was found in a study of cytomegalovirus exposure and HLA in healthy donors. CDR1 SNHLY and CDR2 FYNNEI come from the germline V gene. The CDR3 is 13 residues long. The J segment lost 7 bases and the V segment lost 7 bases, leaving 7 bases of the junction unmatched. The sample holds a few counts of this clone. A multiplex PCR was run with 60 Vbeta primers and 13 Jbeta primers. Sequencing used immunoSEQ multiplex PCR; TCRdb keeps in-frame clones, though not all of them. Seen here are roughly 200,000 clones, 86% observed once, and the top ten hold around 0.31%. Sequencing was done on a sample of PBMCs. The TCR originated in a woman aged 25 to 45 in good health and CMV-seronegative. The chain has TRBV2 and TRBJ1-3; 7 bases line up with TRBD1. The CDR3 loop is CASTRSQGNTIYF. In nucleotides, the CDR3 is TGTGCCAGCACCCGTTCACAGGGGAACACCATATATTTT.